This passage covers 2 T cell receptor beta chains from one sample sequenced in a study of shared clonotypes between healthy human individuals. CD45RO-negative CD8 cells positively selected for CCR7 made up the naive population, which excluded terminally differentiated effector memory CD45RA+ cells. TCRdb keeps only in-frame clones here, not all; method: immunoSEQ multiplex PCR. Of hundreds of thousands of clones listed, approximately 96% were seen once; the top ten hold over 0.09%. The specimen was naive CD8+ T cells sorted from blood. Receptors originate from a woman aged 30 to 39 in good health.

The chain has TRBV28 and TRBJ1-5; D gene ambiguous. The CDR3 is made up of 15 amino acids. Trimming stripped 5 bases from V and 6 bases from J, with 17 bases between. From germline, CDR1 is MDHEN and CDR2 SYDVKM. As DNA, the CDR3 is TGTGCCAGCAGTGACTTCACGGGAATAGGTCAGCCCCAGCATTTT. Its protein product is CASSDFTGIGQPQHF. The variable domain in full, with the rest retrieved from reference TRBV28 and TRBJ1-5, is DVKVTQSSRYLVKRTGEKVFLECVQDMDHENMFWYRQDPGLGLRLIYFSYDVKMKEKGDIPEGYSVSREKKERFSLILESASTNQTSMYLCASSDFTGIGQPQHFGDGTRLSIL.

The chain couples TRBV5-6 to TRBJ2-7; D call uncertain. Germline V lookup: CDR1 SGHDT, CDR2 YYEEEE. V lost 4 bases, J lost 12 bases, and 20 bases lay in between. The CDR3 contains 13 residues. CDR3 amino acids: CASSLGKMDVTYF. The DNA of the CDR3 is TGTGCCAGCAGCCTGGGGAAAATGGACGTAACGTACTTC.